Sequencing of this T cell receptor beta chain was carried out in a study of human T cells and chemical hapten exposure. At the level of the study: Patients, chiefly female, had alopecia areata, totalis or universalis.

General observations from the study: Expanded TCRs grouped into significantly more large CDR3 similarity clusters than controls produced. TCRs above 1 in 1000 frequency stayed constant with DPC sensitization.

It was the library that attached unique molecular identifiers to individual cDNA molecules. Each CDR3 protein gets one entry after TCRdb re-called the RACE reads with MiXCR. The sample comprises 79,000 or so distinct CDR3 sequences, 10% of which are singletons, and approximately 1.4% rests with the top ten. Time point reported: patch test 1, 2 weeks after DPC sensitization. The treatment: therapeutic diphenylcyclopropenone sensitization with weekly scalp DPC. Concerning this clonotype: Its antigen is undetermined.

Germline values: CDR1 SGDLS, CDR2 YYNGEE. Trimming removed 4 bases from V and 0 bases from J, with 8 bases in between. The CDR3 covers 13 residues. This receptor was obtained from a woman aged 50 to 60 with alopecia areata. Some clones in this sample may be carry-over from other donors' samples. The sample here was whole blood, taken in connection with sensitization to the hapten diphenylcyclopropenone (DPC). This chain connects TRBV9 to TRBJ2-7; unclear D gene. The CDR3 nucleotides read TGTGCCAGCAGCCCCGGGTACTCCTACGAGCAGTACTTC. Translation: CASSPGYSYEQYF.